The sequence of this TCR beta chain was determined in a study of T cell repertoires and HLA-DP antigens. Turning to this clone: Its antigen remains unidentified.

Whole-study findings and limits: Against one allele, clones undetected before culture averaged roughly 35%; against the other, approximately 51%. Against both alloantigens, CD137+ clonality was similar, 0.3 to 0.45.

V shed 8 bases, J shed 4 bases, and the junction held 7 bases outside the gene matches. The CDR3 has 13 residues. CDR1 MDHEN and CDR2 SYDVKM come from the germline V gene. Primers targeted 54 TRBV and 13 TRBJ segments. Here immunoSEQ multiplex PCR was the method, and the copy in TCRdb shows in-frame clones only, minus some. The table has approximately 100,000 clones, approximately 86% seen once. Sequencing was done on a sample of CD4+ T cells from PBMCs. The rearrangement links TRBV28 to TRBJ1-2; 7 nucleotides match TRBD1. This sequence originates from a man in his fifties in good health and CMV-seronegative. Here the CDR3 DNA reads TGTGCCAGCTTCGGGACAGCTTCCTATGGCTACACCTTC. The encoded protein is CASFGTASYGYTF.